What follows is one T cell receptor beta chain and its context. Its target is unknown. One end of the junction does not line up with germline, which may come from a read error. This sample's RNA came from whole unsorted tissue. The CDR3 loop spans 15 amino acids. CDR1 is SGHAT, CDR2 FQNNGV, per germline. The library came from three nested PCR rounds adapted from ARM-PCR protocols. TCRdb passed the multiplex PCR reads through MiXCR, listing each CDR3 protein once. The sample shows around 71,000 distinct CDR3 sequences, approximately 77% of them seen only once. These data come from a study of tumor and adjacent non-tumor tissue in lung cancer. Background on the study: Aged about 31 to 80 years, patients included under 13 men and five or six women with stage I to III disease.

Study-level points and caveats: Shorter survival was associated with higher TCR diversity in tumors.

The receptor's source is a woman aged 35 to 49 with non-small cell lung cancer. The chain couples TRBV11-2 to TRBJ2-5; 9 bases align to TRBD2. Sequencing input: lung tumor tissue. The CDR3 reads CTSNQSTSGRETQYF. The CDR3 nucleotides read TGTACCAGCAACCAGTCCACTAGCGGGCGGGAGACCCAGTACTTC.